These 13 T cell receptor beta chains came from one sample sequenced in a study of OX40 agonist ivuxolimab in advanced cancers. Generated by immunoSEQ multiplex PCR, the TCRdb table keeps only in-frame clones and is missing some. The sample lists tens of thousands of clones, approximately 78% seen once, with approximately 0.69% in the top ten. The starting material was CD4+ or CD8+ T cells sorted from blood, obtained in a trial of the OX40 agonist ivuxolimab. The receptors were gathered from an adult with an advanced solid tumor such as melanoma, head and neck, liver or kidney cancer.

The chain has TRBV6-6 and TRBJ1-4, with D unclear. V was trimmed by 6 bases and J by 3 bases, leaving 11 bases between them. Germline CDR1 MNHNY, CDR2 SVGAGI (reference sequence). The CDR3 spans 14 residues. CDR3 amino acids: CASRPAASNEKLFF. DNA of the CDR3: TGTGCCAGCAGGCCGGCGGCATCTAATGAAAAACTGTTTTTT.

This chain links TRBV5-1 with TRBJ2-3, with TRBD2 identical over 8 bases. Trimming cost V 7 bases and J 0 bases; bases outside gene matches: 13. CDR3 length: 17 amino acids. Germline CDR1 is SGHRS and CDR2 is YFSETQ. CDR3 bases: TGCGCCAGCCGGCTTACCCCAGCGGGGGCTAGCACAGATACGCAGTATTTT. Translating it yields CASRLTPAGASTDTQYF.

The chain uses TRBV10-2 and TRBJ2-5; D may be TRBD2 (7 bases). The J call may be in error: the DNA end matches TRBJ2-7 better. The germline V gene has CDR1 WSHSY and CDR2 SAAADI. The length of the CDR3 is 13 residues. CDR3 sequence: CASSAGGPGEQYF. The CDR3 bases are TGCGCCAGCAGCGCCGGGGGGCCAGGCGAGCAGTACTTC.

V is TRBV6-5 and J is TRBJ2-3; 9 nucleotides align to TRBD2. The V and J ends lost 4 bases and 6 bases, in that order; junction bases with no gene match: 11. The CDR3 extends over 16 amino acids. Germline CDR1 MNHEY, CDR2 SVGAGI. CDR3 nucleotide sequence: TGTGCCAGCAGTTCCCCGATGGCGGGGGGGCGGGATACGCAGTATTTT. Encoded protein: CASSSPMAGGRDTQYF.

This chain links TRBV19 with TRBJ2-1; 9 bases align to TRBD2. V was pared by 5 bases and J by 9 bases, with 8 bases of the junction left unmatched. CDR3 size: 14 residues. Germline assignment: CDR1 LNHDA and CDR2 SQIVND (reference sequence). The CDR3 loop is CASSFPRGGREQFF. In nucleotides, the CDR3 is TGTGCCAGTAGTTTTCCGCGGGGGGGCCGTGAGCAGTTCTTC. Looking up the rest from reference TRBV19 and TRBJ2-1 gives the full variable domain: DGGITQSPKYLFRKEGQNVTLSCEQNLNHDAMYWYRQDPGQGLRLIYYSQIVNDFQKGDIAEGYSVSREKKESFPLTVTSAQKNPTAFYLCASSFPRGGREQFFGPGTRLTVL.

About this clone: Relative to the germline gene, one junction end is altered; a read error may explain this. CDR3 coding DNA: TGTGCCAGTAGTGTTGGTCGCGGGGGGGCCAAAGAGACCCAGTACTTC. Translating it yields CASSVGRGGAKETQYF. The chain carries TRBV6-1 and TRBJ2-5, with TRBD2 matching over 9 bases. The CDR3 covers 16 residues. The germline V gene has CDR1 MNHNS and CDR2 SASEGT.

V and J are TRBV5-1 and TRBJ2-3; 9 nucleotides line up with TRBD2. The CDR3 runs 15 residues. The trim removed 1 base at V and 5 bases at J, leaving 5 bases unmatched. The V gene's germline CDR1 is SGHRS and CDR2 YFSETQ. The CDR3 region has the DNA TGCGCCAGCAGCTTGTCTAGCGGGGCGGTAGATACGCAGTATTTT. Translating it yields CASSLSSGAVDTQYF. Looking up the rest from reference TRBV5-1 and TRBJ2-3 gives the full variable domain: KAGVTQTPRYLIKTRGQQVTLSCSPISGHRSVSWYQQTPGQGLQFLFEYFSETQRNKGNFPGRFSGRQFSNSRSEMNVSTLELGDSALYLCASSLSSGAVDTQYFGPGTRLTVL.

V is TRBV6-6 and J is TRBJ1-3, with 7 nucleotides matching TRBD1. Looked up from germline, CDR1 is MNHNY and CDR2 is SVGAGI (reference sequence). The CDR3 has 15 amino acids. Trimming removed 7 bases from V and 2 bases from J; junction bases left unmatched: 8. Written as DNA, the CDR3 is TGTGCCAGCAAAAACAGGGGACTCGCTGGAAACACCATATATTTT. Its translation is CASKNRGLAGNTIYF.

This chain uses TRBV18 with TRBJ2-3; 9 positions agree with TRBD2. With V trimmed by 4 bases and J by 7 bases, 6 bases remained unmatched. This CDR3 is 14 amino acids long. In germline, CDR1 is KGHSH, CDR2 LQKENI. CDR3 protein: CASSRAGGPNTQYF. CDR3 nucleotide sequence: TGTGCCAGCTCACGGGCGGGGGGGCCGAATACGCAGTATTTT.

The chain carries TRBV20-1 and TRBJ2-2; D is unresolved. The V gene's germline CDR1 is DFQATT and CDR2 SNEGSKA (reference sequence). The CDR3 has 10 amino acids. Deletions cut 6 bases from V and 10 bases from J, with 9 bases between. As DNA, the CDR3 is TGCAGTGCCGAAAGGGAGGAGCTGTTTTTT. Translated, it gives CSAEREELFF.

The V call is TRBV5-1, the J call TRBJ1-1; no clear D. Trimming pared 5 bases from V and 7 bases from J, leaving 18 bases between. The CDR3 has 14 amino acids. Germline V gene lookup returns CDR1 SGHRS and CDR2 YFSETQ. The CDR3 DNA follows: TGCGCCAGCAGATTAGACGGAGCCGATGGTGAAGCTTTCTTT. It is translated as CASRLDGADGEAFF.

This chain links TRBV11-3 with TRBJ1-2; D unclear. From germline, CDR1 is SGHNT and CDR2 YENEEA. This CDR3 comprises 14 residues. Trimming left V 3 bases short and J 3 bases short, with 11 bases between. CDR3 nucleotides: TGTGCCAGCAGCTTTGGGCCTACAGACTATGGCTACACCTTC. Amino acid sequence: CASSFGPTDYGYTF.

The chain couples TRBV7-9 to TRBJ2-1; D perhaps matches TRBD2 (6 bases). The CDR3 is 12 residues long. Trimming pared 2 bases from V and 10 bases from J, leaving 9 bases between. The germline CDR1 and CDR2 sequences are SEHNR and FQNEAQ (reference sequence). The CDR3 loop is CASSLPGVEQFF. The CDR3 nucleotides are TGTGCCAGCAGCTTACCGGGGGTGGAGCAGTTCTTC.